Listed below are T cell receptor beta chains from one sample, sequenced in a study of beta chain features in type 1 diabetes. The data were produced by immunoSEQ multiplex PCR, yet TCRdb's version contains in-frame clones alone and is incomplete. The profile shows just over 600,000 clones, roughly 16% of them singletons. The sample comprised naive CD4+ T cells from blood. The receptors were gathered from a man aged 18-30 years in good health. CDR3s include the opening cysteine and the closing phenylalanine or tryptophan. A D gene is named only where the DNA matches it firmly. Clone sizes are given selectively: once, few, many, or a class where the clone is expanded.

>NA|NA|TRBJ2-1|TRBV19
CASTYQQGRFHGEQFF
TGTGCCAGTACCTATCAACAGGGCAGGTTTCATGGCGAGCAGTTCTTC
>few|NA|TRBJ1-5|TRBV5-1
CASSPGRWGNQPQHF
TGCGCCAGCAGCCCAGGTCGTTGGGGGAATCAGCCCCAGCATTTT
>NA|NA|TRBJ2-7|TRBV18
CASSGGNEQYF
TGTGCCAGCTCAGGCGGGAACGAGCAGTACTTC
>once|NA|TRBJ1-1|TRBV28
CASSRSGDTEAFF
TGTGCCAGCAGTAGATCAGGGGACACTGAAGCTTTCTTT
>NA|NA|TRBJ2-1|TRBV19
CASQQLNEQFF
TGTGCCAGCCAACAGTTGAATGAGCAGTTCTTC
>NA|TRBD2|TRBJ2-4|TRBV2
CASTEGLAGLAKNIQYF
TGTGCCAGCACTGAAGGCCTAGCGGGACTAGCCAAAAACATTCAGTACTTC
>few|NA|TRBJ1-5|TRBV6-5
CASSSDRNSNQPQHF
TGTGCCAGCAGTTCGGACAGAAATAGCAATCAGCCCCAGCATTTT
>NA|TRBD2|TRBJ2-1|TRBV29-1
CSVAGLAGGLGYNEQFF
TGCAGCGTTGCAGGACTAGCGGGAGGACTAGGGTACAATGAGCAGTTCTTC
>few|NA|TRBJ2-7|TRBV28
CATLESSYEQYF
TGTGCCACCCTAGAGAGCTCCTACGAGCAGTACTTC
>NA|TRBD2|TRBJ2-7|TRBV4-2
CASSQDPSGSSYEQYF
TGTGCCAGCAGCCAAGATCCTAGCGGGAGCAGCTACGAGCAGTACTTC
>NA|TRBD2|TRBJ2-2|TRBV14
CASSRGLAGRTGELFF
TGTGCCAGCAGCCGGGGACTAGCGGGGCGCACCGGGGAGCTGTTTTTT
>NA|NA|TRBJ1-1|TRBV11-2
CASKSIQGSYTEAFF
TGTGCCAGCAAGAGTATTCAGGGGTCGTACACTGAAGCTTTCTTT
>few|TRBD2|TRBJ2-1|TRBV7-9
CASSSLASGRYNEQFF
TGTGCCAGCAGCTCCCTGGCTAGCGGGAGGTACAATGAGCAGTTCTTC
>NA|TRBD2|TRBJ2-2|TRBV7-9
CASSSGSNTGELFF
TGTGCCAGCAGTAGCGGGTCGAACACCGGGGAGCTGTTTTTT
>NA|NA|TRBJ2-7|TRBV25-1
CASSDPAVSYEQYF
TGTGCCAGCAGTGACCCAGCCGTCTCCTACGAGCAGTACTTC
>once|NA|TRBJ1-1|TRBV5-1
CASSLVVREEGWTEAFF
TGCGCCAGCAGCTTAGTCGTCAGGGAGGAAGGATGGACTGAAGCTTTCTTT
>NA|NA|TRBJ2-7|TRBV7-2
CASSQGGAGEQYF
TGTGCCAGCAGCCAAGGGGGGGCTGGCGAGCAGTACTTC